Following are 27 T cell receptor beta chains from one sample sequenced in a study of blood T cells in healthy people across ages. Through a sample-barcoded 5' primer and a J-beta primer mix, a second PCR was run for roughly 7 to 12 cycles. TCRdb redid the calling of the 5' RACE reads with MiXCR, one entry per CDR3 protein. The sample holds around 790,000 distinct CDR3 sequences, more than 40% seen once. The source material was blood. The receptors were sampled from a man between 60 and 75 years old in good health.

The V call is TRBV12-3 or TRBV12-4, the J call TRBJ2-4; 7 bases match TRBD1. The J call may be wrong; the DNA end is better matched by TRBJ2-5. The CDR3 runs 16 residues. The CDR3 nucleotides read TGTGCCAGCACGACGGGGACAGTGGGCTTCGCGGAGACCCAGTACTTC. Its translation is CASTTGTVGFAETQYF.

The chain carries TRBV2 and TRBJ2-5; tentatively, D is TRBD1 (7 bases). V was cut by 8 bases and J by 5 bases, with 15 bases left in between. This CDR3 spans 13 amino acids. Looked up from germline, CDR1 is SNHLY and CDR2 is FYNNEI. Here the CDR3 reads CASQTGTEETQYF. The CDR3 coding sequence is TGTGCCAGCCAGACAGGGACTGAGGAGACCCAGTACTTC. Looking up the rest from reference TRBV2 and TRBJ2-5 gives the full variable domain: EPEVTQTPSHQVTQMGQEVILRCVPISNHLYFYWYRQILGQKVEFLVSFYNNEISEKSEIFDDQFSVERPDGSNFTLKIRSTKLEDSAMYFCASQTGTEETQYFGPGTRLLVL.

This clonotype came up many times. Just one base apart from a much larger clone, this may be a read error. The rearrangement links TRBV9 to TRBJ1-2; D is ambiguous. Trimming removed 3 bases from V and 2 bases from J, with 8 bases in between. CDR3 length: 13 residues. CDR1 is SGDLS and CDR2 is YYNGEE in the germline V gene. The CDR3, as DNA: TGTGCCAGCAGCGGAGAGGACAACTATGGCTACACCTTC. The encoded protein is CASSGEDNYGYTF.

The chain is built from TRBV6-6 and TRBJ2-5, with D possibly being TRBD2 (5 bases). V was clipped by 8 bases and J by 5 bases, with 21 bases between them. The CDR3 runs 15 residues. Looked up from germline, CDR1 is MNHNY and CDR2 is SVGAGI (reference sequence). The CDR3 DNA reads as TGTGCCAGCTTTGCTCGGGGATACCGATTTGAGACCCAGTACTTC. Encoded protein: CASFARGYRFETQYF.

This chain links TRBV5-1 with TRBJ1-2; D may be TRBD1 (6 bases). Trimming took off 4 bases at V and 4 bases at J, with 20 bases between the two ends. The CDR3 contains 16 residues. Germline V gene sequence: CDR1 SGHRS, CDR2 YFSETQ. The CDR3, as DNA: TGCGCCAGCAGCGACCCAAACAGGGCGACCGCCTATGGCTACACCTTC. It encodes CASSDPNRATAYGYTF.

CDR3 protein: CASSGGPTRDYGYTF. The CDR3 coding sequence is TGCGCCAGCAGCGGGGGACCGACAAGGGACTATGGCTACACCTTC. The genes are TRBV5-1 and TRBJ1-2; D is perhaps TRBD1 (5 bases). This CDR3 is 15 amino acids long. The germline CDR1 and CDR2 sequences are SGHRS and YFSETQ. Trimming took 4 bases from V and 3 from J, leaving 16 bases between them.

CDR3 in DNA: TGTGCCAGCAGTATAGCTAACTATGGCTACACCTTC. It encodes CASSIANYGYTF. This chain links TRBV6-2 or TRBV6-3 with TRBJ1-2; D is uncertain. V was trimmed by 5 bases and J by 0 bases, leaving 4 bases between them. Germline loops: CDR1 MNHEY, CDR2 SVGEGT. The CDR3 length is 12 residues.

This rearrangement joins TRBV24-1 to TRBJ2-6, with a weak D call TRBD1 (6 bases). V shed 6 bases and J shed 2 bases, with 10 bases lying between them. Germline lookup yields CDR1 KGHDR and CDR2 SFDVKD. CDR3 size: 15 residues. The CDR3 sequence: CATSPRGAGANVLTF. The CDR3 DNA sequence: TGTGCCACCAGTCCCAGGGGCGCTGGGGCCAACGTCCTGACTTTC.

This clonotype was seen only a few times. V is TRBV6-1 and J is TRBJ2-5; D unresolved. The germline CDR1 and CDR2 sequences are MNHNS and SASEGT. Trimming stripped 2 bases from V and 3 bases from J, with 10 bases between. This CDR3 contains 14 residues. CDR3 in DNA: TGTGCCAGCAGTGAATTGCGGCGGAAAGAGACCCAGTACTTC. Amino acid sequence: CASSELRRKETQYF.

Notes on this clonotype: An end of the junction does not agree with germline; a read error may underlie this. This chain links TRBV7-6 with TRBJ2-1; the D is unclear. The V gene's germline CDR1 is SGHVS and CDR2 FNYEAQ. The length of the CDR3 is 12 residues. The CDR3 reads CASSLVPNEQFF. In nucleotides, the CDR3 is TGTGCCAGCAGTTTAGTCCCTAATGAGCAGTTCTTC.

The chain links TRBV28 to TRBJ1-2, with D possibly being TRBD1 (6 bases). This CDR3 has 14 amino acids. Trimming stripped 1 base from V and 4 bases from J, with 10 bases between. Per the germline V gene, CDR1 is MDHEN and CDR2 is SYDVKM. The CDR3 sequence: CASSLSAGVYGYTF. CDR3 bases: TGTGCCAGCAGTTTATCGGCAGGGGTCTATGGCTACACCTTC.

The chain links TRBV18 to TRBJ2-5; 8 bases fit TRBD1. TRBJ2-7 matches the DNA end more closely, so the J call is doubtful. Germline V gene sequence: CDR1 KGHSH, CDR2 LQKENI. This CDR3 region has 15 residues. The chain's CDR3 is CASSPRQGLTDEQYF. The CDR3 DNA follows: TGTGCCAGCTCACCTCGACAGGGGTTGACGGACGAGCAGTACTTC.

This chain joins TRBV6-2 or TRBV6-3 and TRBJ2-5; no clear D. The CDR3 has 12 residues. Germline CDR1 and CDR2: MNHEY and SVGEGT. The ends were cut back, 8 bases at V and 4 bases at J, with 11 bases in the middle. The chain's CDR3 is CASSFVRETQYF. CDR3 coding DNA: TGTGCCAGCTCATTTGTCCGAGAGACCCAGTACTTC.

The chain combines TRBV28 with TRBJ1-2; perhaps TRBD1 as D (5 bases). The germline gives CDR1 MDHEN, CDR2 SYDVKM. The CDR3 is made up of 13 amino acids. V was shortened by 11 bases and J by 3 bases, with 16 bases between the two germline ends. The chain's CDR3 is CASTVPGDYGYTF. The DNA of the CDR3 is TGTGCCTCCACTGTGCCGGGGGACTATGGCTACACCTTC.

V and J are TRBV5-6 and TRBJ2-7; 7 nucleotides line up with TRBD2. The CDR3 contains 15 residues. Losses at the gene ends were 0 bases for V and 2 bases for J; bases not matched to a gene: 5. Looked up from germline, CDR1 is SGHDT and CDR2 is YYEEEE. The CDR3 region is CASSLGSGLTYEQYF. In nucleotides, the CDR3 is TGTGCCAGCAGCTTGGGTAGCGGGCTAACCTACGAGCAGTACTTC.

The V call is TRBV12-3 or TRBV12-4, the J call TRBJ1-2; no reliable D call. The CDR3 spans 11 residues. Trimming took off 2 bases at V and 9 bases at J, with 7 bases between the two ends. CDR3 nucleotide sequence: TGTGCCAGCAGTTTACTCACCCGCTACACCTTC. Translated: CASSLLTRYTF.

The rearrangement links TRBV14 to TRBJ1-2; D is undetermined. From germline, CDR1 is SGHDN and CDR2 FVKESK. The V gene lost 0 bases and the J gene lost 4 bases, with 12 bases spanning the gap. The CDR3 length is 15 residues. This CDR3 reads CASSQDSRRPYGYTF. CDR3 in DNA: TGTGCCAGCAGCCAAGATAGTCGGCGGCCCTATGGCTACACCTTC. Full variable domain (rest looked up from reference TRBV14 and TRBJ1-2): EAGVTQFPSHSVIEKGQTVTLRCDPISGHDNLYWYRRVMGKEIKFLLHFVKESKQDESGMPNNRFLAERTGGTYSTLKVQPAELEDSGVYFCASSQDSRRPYGYTFGSGTRLTVV.

The chain couples TRBV20-1 to TRBJ2-3, with 8 bases fitting TRBD1. Germline V gene lookup returns CDR1 DFQATT and CDR2 SNEGSKA (reference sequence). This CDR3 is built from 13 residues. J gave up 2 bases and V 5 bases, and 3 bases lay outside the gene matches. The CDR3 sequence is CSADRGFTDTQYF. CDR3 in DNA: TGCAGTGCTGACAGGGGATTCACAGATACGCAGTATTTT.

A few counts support this clonotype. This chain's CDR3 is CASSPTGRNQETQYF. The DNA of the CDR3 is TGTGCCAGCTCACCAACGGGACGGAACCAAGAGACCCAGTACTTC. V is TRBV18 and J is TRBJ2-5; D possibly matches TRBD1 or TRBD2 (5 bases each). Trimming removed 2 bases at V and 0 bases at J, with 10 bases between. This CDR3 region has 15 residues. CDR1 is KGHSH and CDR2 is LQKENI in the germline V gene.

This clonotype was seen only a few times. The rearrangement links TRBV12-3 or TRBV12-4 to TRBJ1-2; D is uncertain. The CDR3 has 13 amino acids. V gave up 3 bases and J gave up 7 bases, with 12 bases separating them. The CDR3 reads CASSFRAIVGYTF. The DNA of the CDR3 is TGTGCCAGCAGTTTCCGGGCTATTGTTGGCTACACCTTC.

This clonotype was counted a few times. The rearrangement links TRBV7-6 to TRBJ2-7, with 8 bases identical to TRBD1. CDR1 is SGHVS, CDR2 FNYEAQ, per germline. The ends lost 0 bases at V and 3 bases at J; junction bases unmatched: 1. CDR3 length: 14 amino acids. The CDR3 DNA sequence: TGTGCCAGCAGCTTAGCGGGACAGGACTACGAGCAGTACTTC. Protein product: CASSLAGQDYEQYF.

The chain is built from TRBV6-6 and TRBJ2-5; D unresolved. V lost 2 bases and J lost 1, with 14 bases in between. Germline V gene sequence: CDR1 MNHNY, CDR2 SVGAGI (reference sequence). This CDR3 has 16 residues. The CDR3 sequence is CASSYPVSGAQETQYF. The CDR3 DNA reads as TGTGCCAGCAGTTACCCTGTTTCCGGTGCCCAAGAGACCCAGTACTTC.

The chain couples TRBV20-1 to TRBJ2-3, with unresolved D. V was trimmed by 3 bases and J by 0 bases, leaving 7 bases between them. The CDR3 loop spans 13 amino acids. Germline V CDR1 and CDR2: DFQATT, SNEGSKA (reference sequence). The CDR3 here is CSARIASTDTQYF. CDR3 nucleotide sequence: TGCAGTGCTAGGATTGCTAGCACAGATACGCAGTATTTT.

The genes are TRBV4-3 and TRBJ2-3; the match to TRBD2 covers 9 bases. Per germline, CDR1 LGHNA and CDR2 YSLEER. This CDR3 has 18 amino acids. The V gene end was trimmed by 0 bases and the J gene end by 6 bases; junction bases not matched to a gene: 13. CDR3 in DNA: TGCGCCAGCAGCCAAGAGCGGGGGGGCCTTCCTTCGTCGGATACGCAGTATTTT. It yields the protein CASSQERGGLPSSDTQYF.

This clonotype has only a few counts. V and J are TRBV27 and TRBJ2-6; weak D call: TRBD2 (5 bases). The CDR3 has 17 residues. CDR1 and CDR2 (germline): MNHEY, SMNVEV (reference sequence). The V end lost 7 bases, the J end lost 1 base, and 17 bases lay between the germline ends. The CDR3 sequence is CASTIFLSGSGANVLTF. The CDR3 region has the DNA TGTGCCAGCACCATCTTCCTTTCGGGGTCTGGGGCCAACGTCCTGACTTTC.

This clonotype showed up just a few times. The CDR3 region is CSVLTGFGTGELFF. The DNA for the CDR3 is TGCAGCGTACTTACAGGGTTTGGTACCGGGGAGCTGTTTTTT. The V and J genes are TRBV29-1 and TRBJ2-2; D is possibly TRBD1 (6 bases). This CDR3 is built from 14 residues. Germline loops: CDR1 SQVTM, CDR2 ANQGSEA. The germline V and J ends were trimmed by 6 bases and 5 bases, with 16 bases remaining between them.

The chain has TRBV4-3 and TRBJ2-7; the D call may be TRBD1 or TRBD2 (5 bases each). CDR1 is LGHNA, CDR2 YSLEER, per germline. This CDR3 comprises 15 residues. Deletions cut 0 bases from V and 0 bases from J, with 9 bases between. The CDR3 nucleotides are TGCGCCAGCAGCCAAGAGGGGGATGGCTCCTACGAGCAGTACTTC. It yields the protein CASSQEGDGSYEQYF.